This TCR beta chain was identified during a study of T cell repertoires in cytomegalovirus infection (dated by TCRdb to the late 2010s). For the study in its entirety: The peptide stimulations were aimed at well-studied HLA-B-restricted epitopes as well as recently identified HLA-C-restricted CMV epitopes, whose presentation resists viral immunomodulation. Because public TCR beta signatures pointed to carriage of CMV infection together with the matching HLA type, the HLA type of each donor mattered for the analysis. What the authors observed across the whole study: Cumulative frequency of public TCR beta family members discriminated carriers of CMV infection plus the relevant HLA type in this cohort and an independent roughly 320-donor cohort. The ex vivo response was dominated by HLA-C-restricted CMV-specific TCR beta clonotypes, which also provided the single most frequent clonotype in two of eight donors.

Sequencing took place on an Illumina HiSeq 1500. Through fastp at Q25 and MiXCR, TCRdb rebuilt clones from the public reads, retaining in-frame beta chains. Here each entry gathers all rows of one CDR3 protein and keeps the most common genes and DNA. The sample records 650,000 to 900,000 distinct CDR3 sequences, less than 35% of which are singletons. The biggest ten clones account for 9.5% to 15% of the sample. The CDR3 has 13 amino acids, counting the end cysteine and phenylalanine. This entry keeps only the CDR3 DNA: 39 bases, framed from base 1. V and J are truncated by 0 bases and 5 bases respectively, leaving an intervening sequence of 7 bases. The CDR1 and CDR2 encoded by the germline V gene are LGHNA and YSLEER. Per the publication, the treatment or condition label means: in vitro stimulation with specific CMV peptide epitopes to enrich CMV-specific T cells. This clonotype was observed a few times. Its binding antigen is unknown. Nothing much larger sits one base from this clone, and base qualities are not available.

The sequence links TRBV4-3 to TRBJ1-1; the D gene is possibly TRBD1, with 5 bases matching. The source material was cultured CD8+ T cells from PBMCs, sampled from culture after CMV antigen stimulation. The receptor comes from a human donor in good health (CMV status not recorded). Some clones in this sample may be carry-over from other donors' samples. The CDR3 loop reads CASSQDAGTEAFF. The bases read TGCGCCAGCAGCCAAGACGCAGGGACTGAAGCTTTCTTT.